Listed here are 3 T cell receptor beta chains from one sample, sequenced in a study of T cell responses to AZD1222 COVID-19 vaccine. The repertoire was sequenced with immunoSEQ multiplex PCR; TCRdb's copy has only in-frame clones and lacks some. The sample has approximately 94,000 clones, about 90% seen once. The sequencing used peripheral blood, collected on day 0 of AZD1222 vaccination. The receptors derive from an adult in good health.

This rearrangement joins TRBV12-5 to TRBJ2-4; unclear D gene. Trimming shortened V by 2 bases and J by 4 bases, and 0 bases separated the two germline ends. Looked up from germline, CDR1 is LGHNT and CDR2 is FRNRAP. The CDR3 sequence is 11 residues long. The chain's CDR3 is CASGLKNIQYF. The CDR3, as DNA: TGTGCTAGTGGTTTGAAAAACATTCAGTACTTC. The entire variable domain, with the rest obtained from reference TRBV12-5 and TRBJ2-4, is as follows: DARVTQTPRHKVTEMGQEVTMRCQPILGHNTVFWYRQTMMQGLELLAYFRNRAPLDDSGMPKDRFSAEMPDATLATLKIQPSEPRDSAVYFCASGLKNIQYFGAGTRLSVL.

The chain is built from TRBV19 and TRBJ2-7; 8 bases agree with TRBD2. This CDR3 contains 16 residues. Germline values: CDR1 LNHDA, CDR2 SQIVND (reference sequence). Trimming at V came to 3 bases and at J to 4 bases, leaving 11 bases not matched to a gene. The CDR3 region is CASSMLRSGSRYEQYF. As DNA, the CDR3 is TGTGCCAGTAGTATGCTCAGGAGCGGGAGTCGTTACGAGCAGTACTTC.

V gene TRBV5-1 combines with J gene TRBJ1-6; 7 nucleotides match TRBD1. The CDR3 spans 14 residues. Germline CDR1 reads SGHRS; CDR2 reads YFSETQ. V lost 4 bases and J lost 7; bases outside the gene matches: 5. The CDR3, as DNA: TGCGCCAGCAGCGCGGGACAGCCAAATTCACCCCTCCACTTT. Translating gives CASSAGQPNSPLHF.